This T cell receptor beta chain was observed in a study of blood T cell repertoires in COVID-19. As for the study in general: Material from acute and convalescent COVID-19 was sourced from the United States, Italy and Spain.

This clone was counted only a few times. How the authors handled the data: By means of reference gene primer amplification, nucleated cell counts were estimated. This table comes from immunoSEQ multiplex PCR, and its TCRdb copy is limited to in-frame clones, with some not included. That table gives V, J and clone size, and the DNA gave D and trimming. The data contain about 200,000 clones, approximately 84% of them singletons. The CDR3 is 12 amino acids. From germline, CDR1 is MNHEY and CDR2 SVGAGI. V lost 6 bases to trimming and J lost 3 bases; unmatched junction nucleotides: 1. Sequenced: peripheral blood. V gene TRBV6-5 combines with J gene TRBJ1-2; TRBD1 matches 7 bases. This sequence was found in a man between 40 and 49 years old with active or convalescent COVID-19. The chain's CDR3 is CASRDRDYGYTF. CDR3 sequence (DNA): TGTGCCAGCAGAGACAGGGACTATGGCTACACCTTC.